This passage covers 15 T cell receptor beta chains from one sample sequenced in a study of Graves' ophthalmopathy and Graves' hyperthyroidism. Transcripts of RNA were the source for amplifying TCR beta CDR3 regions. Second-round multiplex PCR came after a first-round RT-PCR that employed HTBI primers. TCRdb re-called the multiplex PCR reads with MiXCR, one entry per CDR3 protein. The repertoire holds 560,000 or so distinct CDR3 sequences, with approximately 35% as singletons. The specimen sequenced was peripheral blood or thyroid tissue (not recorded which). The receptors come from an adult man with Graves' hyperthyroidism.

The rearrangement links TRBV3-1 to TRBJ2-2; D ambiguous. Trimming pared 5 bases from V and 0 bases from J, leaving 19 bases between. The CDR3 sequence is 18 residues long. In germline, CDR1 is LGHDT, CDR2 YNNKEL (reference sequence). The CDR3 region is CASSLDLVGTANTGELFF. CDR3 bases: TGTGCCAGCAGCTTAGATCTGGTGGGAACTGCGAACACCGGGGAGCTGTTTTTT.

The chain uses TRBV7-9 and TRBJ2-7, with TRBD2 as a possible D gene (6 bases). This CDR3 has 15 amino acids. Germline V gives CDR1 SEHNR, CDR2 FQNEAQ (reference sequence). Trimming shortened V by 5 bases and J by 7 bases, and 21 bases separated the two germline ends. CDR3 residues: CASSRTIGTGDEQYF. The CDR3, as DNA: TGTGCCAGCAGCCGTACGATCGGGACTGGGGATGAGCAGTACTTC. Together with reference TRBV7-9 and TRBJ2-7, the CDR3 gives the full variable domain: DTGVSQNPRHKITKRGQNVTFRCDPISEHNRLYWYRQTLGQGPEFLTYFQNEAQLEKSRLLSDRFSAERPKGSFSTLEIQRTEQGDSAMYLCASSRTIGTGDEQYFGPGTRLTVT.

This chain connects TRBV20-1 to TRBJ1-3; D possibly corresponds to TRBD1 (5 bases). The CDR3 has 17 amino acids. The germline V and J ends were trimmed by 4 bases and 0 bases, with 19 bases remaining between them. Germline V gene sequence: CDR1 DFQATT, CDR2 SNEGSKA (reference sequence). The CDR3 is CSAKTSGGGRSGNTIYF. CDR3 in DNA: TGCAGTGCTAAAACTTCCGGGGGGGGACGCTCTGGAAACACCATATATTTT.

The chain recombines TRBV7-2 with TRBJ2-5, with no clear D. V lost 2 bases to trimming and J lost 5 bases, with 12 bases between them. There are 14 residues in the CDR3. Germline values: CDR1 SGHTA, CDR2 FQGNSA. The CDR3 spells CASSLNGDWETQYF. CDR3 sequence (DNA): TGTGCCAGCAGCTTAAACGGCGATTGGGAGACCCAGTACTTC.

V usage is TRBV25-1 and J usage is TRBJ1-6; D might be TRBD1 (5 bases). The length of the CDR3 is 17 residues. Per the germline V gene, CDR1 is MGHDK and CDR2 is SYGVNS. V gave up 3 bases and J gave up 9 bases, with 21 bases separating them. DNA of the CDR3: TGTGCCAGCAGTGAGGACACCCTGAGCTCCGACGGTTCACCCCTCCACTTT. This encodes CASSEDTLSSDGSPLHF.

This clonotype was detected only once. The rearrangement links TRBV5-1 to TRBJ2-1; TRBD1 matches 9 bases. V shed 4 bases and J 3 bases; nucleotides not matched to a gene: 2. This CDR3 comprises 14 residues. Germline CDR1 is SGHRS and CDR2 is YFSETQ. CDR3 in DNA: TGCGCCAGCAGCGTGGGACAGGGCTACAATGAGCAGTTCTTC. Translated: CASSVGQGYNEQFF.

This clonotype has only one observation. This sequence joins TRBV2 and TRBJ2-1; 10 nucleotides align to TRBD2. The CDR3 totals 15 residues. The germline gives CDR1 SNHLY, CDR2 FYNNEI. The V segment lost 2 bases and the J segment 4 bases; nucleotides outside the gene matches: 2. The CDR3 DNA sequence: TGTGCCAGCAGTGAAAGCGGGGGGGATTACAATGAGCAGTTCTTC. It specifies CASSESGGDYNEQFF.

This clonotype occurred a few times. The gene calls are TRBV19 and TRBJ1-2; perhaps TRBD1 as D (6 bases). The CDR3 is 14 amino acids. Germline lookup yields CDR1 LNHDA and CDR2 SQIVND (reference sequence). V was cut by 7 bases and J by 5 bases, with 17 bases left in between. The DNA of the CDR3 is TGTGCCAGTACCGAAGGGACATCCGGATATGGCTACACCTTC. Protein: CASTEGTSGYGYTF.

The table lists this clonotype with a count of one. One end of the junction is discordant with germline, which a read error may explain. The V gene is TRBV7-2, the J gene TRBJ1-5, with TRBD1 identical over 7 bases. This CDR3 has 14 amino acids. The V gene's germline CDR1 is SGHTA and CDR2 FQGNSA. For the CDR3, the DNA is TGTGCCAGCAGCTTAGGCAGGGGGAATCAGTCCCAGCATTTT. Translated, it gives CASSLGRGNQSQHF.

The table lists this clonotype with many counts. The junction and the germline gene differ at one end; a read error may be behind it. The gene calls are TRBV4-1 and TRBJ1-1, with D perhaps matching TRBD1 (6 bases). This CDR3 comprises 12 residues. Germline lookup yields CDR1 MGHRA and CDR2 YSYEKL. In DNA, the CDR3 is TGTGCCAGCAGCCAAGGGGGGGCTGAAGCTTTCTTT. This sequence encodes CASSQGGAEAFF.

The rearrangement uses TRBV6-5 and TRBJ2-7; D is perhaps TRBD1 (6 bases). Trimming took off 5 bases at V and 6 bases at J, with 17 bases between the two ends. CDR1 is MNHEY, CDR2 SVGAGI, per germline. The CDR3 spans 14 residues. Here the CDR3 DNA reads TGTGCCAGCAGTCGTTACAGGGTGTGGGGCGAGCAGTACTTC. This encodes CASSRYRVWGEQYF.

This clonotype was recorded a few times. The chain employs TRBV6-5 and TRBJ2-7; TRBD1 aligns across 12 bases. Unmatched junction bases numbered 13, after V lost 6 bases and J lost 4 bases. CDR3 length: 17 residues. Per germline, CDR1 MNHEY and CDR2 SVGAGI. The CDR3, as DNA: TGTGCCAGCAGCCGTCCCGGGACAGGGGGCGTAACGTACGAGCAGTACTTC. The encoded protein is CASSRPGTGGVTYEQYF.

The CDR3 nucleotides are TGCAGCGTTGATGTCGGGGAGCTGTTTTTT. As protein: CSVDVGELFF. The rearrangement uses TRBV29-1 and TRBJ2-2; D gene ambiguous. Germline CDR1 is SQVTM and CDR2 is ANQGSEA. V lost 3 bases and J 7 bases, leaving 3 bases between the germline ends. The length of the CDR3 is 10 residues.

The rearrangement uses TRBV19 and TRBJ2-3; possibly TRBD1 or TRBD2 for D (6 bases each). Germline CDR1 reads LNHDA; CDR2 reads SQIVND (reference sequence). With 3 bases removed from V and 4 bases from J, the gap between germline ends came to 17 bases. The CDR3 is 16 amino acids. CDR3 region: CASSILSGALADTQYF. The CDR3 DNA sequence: TGTGCCAGTAGTATTCTTTCGGGGGCCCTCGCAGATACGCAGTATTTT.

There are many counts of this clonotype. Written as DNA, the CDR3 is TGTGCCAGCAGTGAGACTAGCGGGAGGGGGACCCAGTACTTC. This encodes CASSETSGRGTQYF. The rearrangement links TRBV25-1 to TRBJ2-5; TRBD2 matches at 14 bases. Unmatched junction bases numbered 1, after V lost 3 bases and J lost 7 bases. CDR3 length: 14 residues. Germline V gene data show CDR1 as MGHDK and CDR2 as SYGVNS.